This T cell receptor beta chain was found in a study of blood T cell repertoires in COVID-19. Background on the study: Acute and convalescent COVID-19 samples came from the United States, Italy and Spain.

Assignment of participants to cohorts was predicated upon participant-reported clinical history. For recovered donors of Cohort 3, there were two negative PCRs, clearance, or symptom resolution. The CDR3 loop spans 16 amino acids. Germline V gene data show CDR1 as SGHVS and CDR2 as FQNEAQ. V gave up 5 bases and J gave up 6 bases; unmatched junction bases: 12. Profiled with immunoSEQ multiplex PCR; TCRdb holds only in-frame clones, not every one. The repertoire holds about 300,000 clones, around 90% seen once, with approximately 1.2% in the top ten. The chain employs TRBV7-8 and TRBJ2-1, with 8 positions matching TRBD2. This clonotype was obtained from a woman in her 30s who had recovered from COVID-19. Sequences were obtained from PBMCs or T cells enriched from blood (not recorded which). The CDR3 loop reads CASSLPGAGARNEQFF. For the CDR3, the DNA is TGTGCCAGCAGCCTCCCGGGAGCGGGAGCGCGCAATGAGCAGTTCTTC.